Listed below are T cell receptor beta chains from one sample, sequenced in a study of blood T cell repertoires in COVID-19. Sequencing used immunoSEQ multiplex PCR; TCRdb keeps in-frame clones, though not all of them. The repertoire holds about 24,000 clones, with just over 85% as singletons. The source material was peripheral blood. Receptors originate from a woman of 80 years or more with active or convalescent COVID-19. Both conserved end residues are part of each CDR3.

len	v_gene	CDR3aa
17	TRBV9	CASSVDFTTSGTDEQFF
13	TRBV28	CASSFRDSVNGAF
15	TRBV9	CASSAYGRGDTEAFF
16	TRBV28	CASSFRGLMNTGELFF
16	TRBV27	CASSFRQVPNTGELFF
16	TRBV15	CATSREGTSGTGELFF
18	TRBV4-2	CASSQPYRGPSGETEAFF
15	TRBV5-1	CASSGFGGLGYGYTF
15	TRBV19	CASSNPWRGRTEAFF
12	TRBV5-1	CASSLYGYEQYF
16	TRBV9	CASSVGFGSSGNTIYF
17	TRBV18	CASSPLPRQDGNYGYTF
13	TRBV7-9	CASTPRVTGELFF
14	TRBV15	CATSRRTGGFEQFF
13	TRBV10-2	CASTVGELYGYTF
14	TRBV7-2	CASSLVWDTYEQYF
16	TRBV5-1	CASSFRLAGDLETQYF
17	TRBV11-2	CASSQLAWVGGANVLTF
16	TRBV9	CASSVLAGQGSYEQYF
13	TRBV6-5	CASSYRDSQPQHF
16	TRBV7-9	CASSSRDRGPIDGYTF
14	TRBV30	CAWSVSLGGYEQYF
15	TRBV6-5	CASRTTRGEGQPQHF
16	TRBV24-1	CATSDSTSGNTDTQYF
12	TRBV19	CASGTGDQPQHF
14	TRBV7-8	CASRDGGSDEKLFF
13	TRBV6-6	CASSYLSSAEAFF
15	TRBV6-6	CASSYSGQGVDGYTF
15	TRBV7-2	CASSEQGMGNQPQHF
14	TRBV27	CASRARGDNEKLFF
16	TRBV24-1	CATSAPAGGTTGELFF
16	TRBV25-1	CASSERLAGRTDTQYF
16	TRBV11-1	CASSLFPGGLQETQYF
16	TRBV7-9	CASSVIAGGPGNEQFF
15	TRBV21-1	CASSKRGGRNTEAFF
16	TRBV5-5	CASSLSRTGASYEQYF
19	TRBV27	CASSLFLSINRVSRNEQFF
16	TRBV9	CASSRTSGGAGGELFF
16	TRBV5-6	CASNSWRTRDTGELFF
14	TRBV6-5	CATRTGGSNTEAFF
15	TRBV9	CASSVSQGAGYGYTF
15	TRBV18	CASSLNRGLHHEQFF
13	TRBV5-1	CASSLDSYQPQHF
16	TRBV25-1	CASHPGRGRGSYEQYF
18	TRBV27	CASSLRGTALATNEKLFF
18	TRBV5-1	CASSLTSGYWSSYNEQFF
16	TRBV19	CASSIGAGFSTDTQYF
16	TRBV28	CASSLIEGAWVEKLFF
15	TRBV7-7	CASSIGQGYTGELFF
15	TRBV9	CASSVLAGSSYEQYF
13	TRBV11-2	CASSLGLHYEQYF
13	TRBV24-1	CATGQGGGTMEYF
15	TRBV2	CASSGGGRYGYGYTF
17	TRBV10-3	CAISENWTGARGGKLFF
15	TRBV5-1	CASSLGVTSTDTQYF
14	TRBV6-6	CASSDRQGAYEQYF
16	TRBV7-9	CASSPRQPFSGNTIYF
13	TRBV5-1	CASSSTGEGEQYF
16	TRBV24-1	CATSDSGRDSPYGYTF
15	TRBV18	CASSPRTSGYNEQFF